The 21 T cell receptor beta chains below were found in one sample sequenced in a study of blood T cell repertoires in COVID-19. Clones were read by immunoSEQ multiplex PCR, and TCRdb kept only the in-frame ones, dropping some. In the table there are about 40,000 clones, approximately 89% of which are singletons. What was sequenced was peripheral blood. The receptors stem from a woman in her 70s with acute or convalescent COVID-19.

The V and J genes are TRBV3-1 (or the pseudogene TRBV3-2) and TRBJ2-5; 13 bases match TRBD2. The CDR3 runs 16 residues. Looked up from germline, CDR1 is LGHDT and CDR2 is YNNKEL (reference sequence). V trimming: 0 bases; J trimming: 2 bases; junction bases outside the gene matches: 0. CDR3 region: CASSQELAGGQETQYF. The CDR3 DNA reads TGTGCCAGCAGCCAAGAACTAGCGGGGGGGCAAGAGACCCAGTACTTC.

The J gene is TRBJ2-7, the V gene TRBV2, with a possible D match to TRBD2 (6 bases). Trimming stripped 3 bases from V and 7 bases from J, with 10 bases between. This CDR3 region has 12 residues. The germline V gene encodes CDR1 SNHLY and CDR2 FYNNEI. The CDR3 bases are TGTGCCAGCAGTGATCCAGGGACTGAGCAGTACGTC. Its protein product is CASSDPGTEQYV.

The chain uses TRBV4-3 and TRBJ1-5; TRBD1 aligns across 8 bases. With 0 bases clipped from V and 9 bases from J, the junction kept 7 bases outside the gene matches. The CDR3 has 15 residues. Germline CDR1 and CDR2: LGHNA and YSLEER. CDR3 nucleotide sequence: TGCGCCAGCAGCCAAGATATTGGACAGGGTTGGCCCCAGCATTTT. Amino acids: CASSQDIGQGWPQHF.

The chain uses TRBV6-5 and TRBJ2-3; 9 nucleotides line up with TRBD2. With V trimmed by 6 bases and J by 0 bases, 4 bases remained unmatched. CDR1 MNHEY and CDR2 SVGAGI come from the germline V gene. CDR3 length: 15 residues. CDR3 bases: TGTGCCAGCAGAACGACTAGCGGTAGCACAGATACGCAGTATTTT. It yields the protein CASRTTSGSTDTQYF.

This chain uses TRBV9 with TRBJ2-3; possibly TRBD2 for D (6 bases). The CDR3 covers 14 residues. Germline V CDR1 and CDR2: SGDLS, YYNGEE. Trimming left V 4 bases short and J 3 bases short, with 12 bases between. The CDR3 nucleotides read TGTGCCAGCAGCCGGGGGACCTGGACAGATACGCAGTATTTT. It translates to CASSRGTWTDTQYF. The complete variable domain, with remaining parts taken from reference TRBV9 and TRBJ2-3, reads DSGVTQTPKHLITATGQRVTLRCSPRSGDLSVYWYQQSLDQGLQFLIQYYNGEERAKGNILERFSAQQFPDLHSELNLSSLELGDSALYFCASSRGTWTDTQYFGPGTRLTVL.

This clone came up once. This chain connects TRBV28 to TRBJ2-7; 7 bases fit TRBD1. The CDR3 has 13 amino acids. Germline CDR1 MDHEN, CDR2 SYDVKM. Germline trimming cut 7 bases from V and 1 base from J; bases unmatched to any gene: 4. The CDR3 spells CASTKTGSYEQYV. In DNA form, the CDR3 reads TGTGCCAGCACCAAGACAGGGTCCTACGAGCAGTACGTC.

This clone appeared a few times. The chain couples TRBV6-6 to TRBJ1-5, with 8 bases aligning to TRBD1. Unmatched junction bases numbered 6, after V lost 5 bases and J lost 6 bases. From germline, CDR1 is MNHNY and CDR2 SVGAGI (reference sequence). This CDR3 contains 14 residues. CDR3 sequence: CASSDTGGGQPQHF. DNA for the CDR3: TGTGCCAGCAGTGATACAGGGGGGGGTCAGCCCCAGCATTTT.

This chain uses TRBV7-2 with TRBJ1-2; TRBD1 matches 8 bases. V was clipped by 7 bases and J by 3 bases; unmatched bases: 4. Germline CDR1 SGHTA, CDR2 FQGNSA. The CDR3 length is 13 residues. The CDR3 sequence is CASKPGQDYGYTF. DNA for the CDR3: TGTGCCAGCAAGCCGGGACAGGACTATGGCTACACCTTC.

A few counts support this clone. This chain joins TRBV7-3 and TRBJ2-1; D possibly corresponds to TRBD2 (5 bases). V was cut by 5 bases and J by 3 bases, with 17 bases left in between. The CDR3 runs 16 residues. Germline CDR1 SGHTA, CDR2 FQGTGA. The DNA for the CDR3 is TGTGCCAGCAGCCCCCCCGAGCGGATGGGCTACAATGAGCAGTTCTTC. Translated: CASSPPERMGYNEQFF.

The V gene is TRBV7-2, the J gene TRBJ2-2; the D gene is possibly TRBD2 (6 bases). Germline V gene sequence: CDR1 SGHTA, CDR2 FQGNSA. The CDR3 length is 15 residues. V dropped 0 bases and J dropped 5 bases, with 10 bases sitting between them. The CDR3 reads CASSLAGGRTGELFF. CDR3 in DNA: TGTGCCAGCAGCTTAGCGGGGGGACGTACCGGGGAGCTGTTTTTT.

This clone was observed once. V and J are TRBV14 and TRBJ2-3, with 8 positions matching TRBD2. The germline V gene encodes CDR1 SGHDN and CDR2 FVKESK. This CDR3 comprises 15 residues. Unmatched junction bases numbered 10, after V lost 5 bases and J lost 6 bases. Here the CDR3 DNA reads TGTGCCAGCAGCTTAGGACTAGCCCATTGGGATACGCAGTATTTT. Its protein product is CASSLGLAHWDTQYF. Full variable domain (missing parts from reference TRBV14 and TRBJ2-3): EAGVTQFPSHSVIEKGQTVTLRCDPISGHDNLYWYRRVMGKEIKFLLHFVKESKQDESGMPNNRFLAERTGGTYSTLKVQPAELEDSGVYFCASSLGLAHWDTQYFGPGTRLTVL.

This chain links TRBV18 with TRBJ2-2; D possibly corresponds to TRBD1 (6 bases). Germline loops: CDR1 KGHSH, CDR2 LQKENI. Trimming cost V 3 bases and J 1 base, with 9 bases left between them. The CDR3 runs to 15 residues. CDR3 sequence (DNA): TGTGCCAGCTCACCTGCGACAGGGAACACCGGGGAGCTGTTTTTT. Its translation is CASSPATGNTGELFF.

The rearrangement joins TRBV4-3 to TRBJ2-3; D uncertain. In germline, CDR1 is LGHNA, CDR2 YSLEER. This CDR3 spans 16 amino acids. Trimming left V 3 bases short and J 0 bases short, with 13 bases between. CDR3 DNA: TGCGCCAGCAGCCACCGGCGGCAATCGAGCACAGATACGCAGTATTTT. Its translation is CASSHRRQSSTDTQYF.

This rearrangement joins TRBV5-1 to TRBJ2-5, with 7 bases matching TRBD1. This CDR3 has 16 amino acids. The V gene's germline CDR1 is SGHRS and CDR2 YFSETQ. V was clipped by 1 base and J by 4 bases; unmatched bases: 10. The CDR3 is CASSLSSQGSTETQYF. The CDR3 bases are TGCGCCAGCAGCTTGTCGTCACAGGGGAGTACAGAGACCCAGTACTTC.

V is TRBV7-6 and J is TRBJ2-5, with TRBD2 as a possible D gene (6 bases). Germline V gene sequence: CDR1 SGHVS, CDR2 FNYEAQ. CDR3 length: 15 residues. With 5 bases removed from V and 2 bases from J, the gap between germline ends came to 15 bases. The CDR3, as DNA: TGTGCCAGCAGCCGCGGGGCGGGAAGTCAAGAGACCCAGTACTTC. This gives the protein CASSRGAGSQETQYF.

This sequence joins TRBV7-8 and TRBJ2-3; TRBD2 agrees at 8 bases. Germline lookup yields CDR1 SGHVS and CDR2 FQNEAQ. The CDR3 is made up of 14 amino acids. Unmatched junction bases numbered 6, after V lost 10 bases and J lost 0 bases. CDR3 loop: CATKSGGSTDTQYF. As DNA, the CDR3 is TGTGCCACTAAAAGCGGGGGAAGCACAGATACGCAGTATTTT.

This clone was detected only a few times. The chain uses TRBV6-5 and TRBJ1-2; 7 positions match TRBD1. The CDR3 totals 12 residues. The J segment lost 4 bases and the V segment lost 6 bases, leaving 2 bases of the junction unmatched. CDR1 and CDR2 from the germline V gene are MNHEY and SVGAGI. The CDR3 DNA reads as TGTGCCAGCAGGAGGGACAGCTATGGCTACACCTTC. Its protein product is CASRRDSYGYTF.

The chain links TRBV7-2 to TRBJ1-4; D is undetermined. The CDR3 has 14 residues. With 2 bases removed from V and 6 bases from J, the gap between germline ends came to 10 bases. Germline CDR1 SGHTA, CDR2 FQGNSA. CDR3 DNA: TGTGCCAGCAGCTTATCGGGATGGGATGAAAAACTGTTTTTT. Protein product: CASSLSGWDEKLFF.

J is TRBJ2-2 and V is TRBV29-1, with D unclear. Between the trimmed V and J ends, which lost 4 bases and 8 bases, there was a span of 8 bases. CDR3 length: 11 residues. Germline assignment: CDR1 SQVTM and CDR2 ANQGSEA. This CDR3 is CSVGLAGELFF. The CDR3 region has the DNA TGCAGCGTTGGTCTGGCAGGGGAGCTGTTTTTT.

In its sample, this clone was seen a few times. The genes are TRBV15 and TRBJ1-2, with 9 bases identical to TRBD1. V dropped 5 bases and J dropped 3; count of bases not matched to a gene: 10. Germline V CDR1 and CDR2: LNHNV, YYDKDF (reference sequence). The CDR3 has 16 amino acids. CDR3 loop: CATSGPHGDRDYGYTF. CDR3 DNA sequence: TGTGCCACCAGCGGACCCCATGGGGACAGGGACTATGGCTACACCTTC. The full variable domain, rest sourced from reference TRBV15 and TRBJ1-2, is DAMVIQNPRYQVTQFGKPVTLSCSQTLNHNVMYWYQQKSSQAPKLLFHYYDKDFNNEADTPDNFQSRRPNTSFCFLDIRSPGLGDTAMYLCATSGPHGDRDYGYTFGSGTRLTVV.

The genes are TRBV14 and TRBJ2-1, with D perhaps TRBD1 (5 bases). The CDR3 spans 15 residues. V was shortened by 4 bases and J by 2 bases, with 12 bases between the two germline ends. CDR1 is SGHDN and CDR2 is FVKESK in the germline V gene. Written as DNA, the CDR3 is TGTGCCAGCAGCCTAATACAGGCTACCTACAATGAGCAGTTCTTC. Protein product: CASSLIQATYNEQFF.